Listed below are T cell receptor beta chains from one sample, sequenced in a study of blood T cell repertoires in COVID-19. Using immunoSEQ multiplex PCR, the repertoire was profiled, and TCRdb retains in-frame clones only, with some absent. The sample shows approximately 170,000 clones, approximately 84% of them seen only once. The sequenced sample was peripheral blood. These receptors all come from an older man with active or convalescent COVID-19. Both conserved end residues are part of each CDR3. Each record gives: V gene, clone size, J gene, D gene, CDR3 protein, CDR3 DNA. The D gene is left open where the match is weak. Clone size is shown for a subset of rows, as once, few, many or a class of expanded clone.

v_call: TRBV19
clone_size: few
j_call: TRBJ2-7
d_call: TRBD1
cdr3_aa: CASSIVTGVTYEQYF
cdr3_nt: TGTGCCAGTAGTATCGTGACAGGGGTAACCTACGAGCAGTACTTC

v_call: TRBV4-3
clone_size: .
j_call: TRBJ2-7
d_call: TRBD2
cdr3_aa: CASSPTRTSGRDNEQYF
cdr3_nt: TGCGCCAGCAGCCCCACCAGGACTAGCGGGAGGGACAACGAGCAGTACTTC

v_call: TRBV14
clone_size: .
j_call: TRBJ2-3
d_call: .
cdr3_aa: CASSQGRFRADTQYF
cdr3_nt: TGTGCCAGCAGCCAAGGTCGGTTTCGCGCAGATACGCAGTATTTT

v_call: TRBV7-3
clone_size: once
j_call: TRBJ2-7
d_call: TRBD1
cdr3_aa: CASSWGTGEGYEQYF
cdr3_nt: TGTGCCAGCAGCTGGGGGACAGGGGAAGGCTACGAGCAGTACTTC

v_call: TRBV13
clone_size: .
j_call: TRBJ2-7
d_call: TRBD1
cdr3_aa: CASSLGTGYSYEQYF
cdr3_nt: TGTGCCAGCAGCTTAGGGACAGGGTACTCCTACGAGCAGTACTTC

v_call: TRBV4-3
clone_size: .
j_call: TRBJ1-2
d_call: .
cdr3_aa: CASSQERGLGYTF
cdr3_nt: TGCGCCAGCAGCCAAGAAAGGGGATTGGGCTACACCTTC

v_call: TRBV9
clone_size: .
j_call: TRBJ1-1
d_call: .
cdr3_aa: CASSVDQGNTEAFF
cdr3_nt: TGTGCCAGCAGCGTAGACCAGGGCAACACTGAAGCTTTCTTT

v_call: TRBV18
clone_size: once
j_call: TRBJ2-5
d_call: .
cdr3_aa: CASSLRGSTQETQYF
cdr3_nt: TGTGCCAGCTCACTACGGGGTAGCACCCAAGAGACCCAGTACTTC

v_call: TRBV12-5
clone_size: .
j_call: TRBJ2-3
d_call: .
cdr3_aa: CASGLVSPSALFDTQYF
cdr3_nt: TGTGCTAGTGGTTTGGTATCTCCTAGCGCCCTATTCGATACGCAGTATTTT

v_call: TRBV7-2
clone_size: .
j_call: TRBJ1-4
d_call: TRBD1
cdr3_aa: CASSQDRGTNEKLFF
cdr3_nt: TGTGCCAGCAGCCAGGACAGGGGGACTAATGAAAAACTGTTTTTT

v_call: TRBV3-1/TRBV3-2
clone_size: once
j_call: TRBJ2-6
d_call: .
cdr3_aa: CASSQATHRAGANVLTF
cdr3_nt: TGTGCCAGCAGCCAAGCGACCCACAGGGCTGGGGCCAACGTCCTGACTTTC

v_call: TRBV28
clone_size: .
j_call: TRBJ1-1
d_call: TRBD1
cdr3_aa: CASSSPGTGAEAFF
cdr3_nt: TGTGCCAGCAGTTCGCCCGGGACAGGGGCTGAAGCTTTCTTT

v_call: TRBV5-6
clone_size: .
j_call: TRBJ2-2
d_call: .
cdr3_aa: CASTALGQANTGELFF
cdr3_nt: TGTGCCAGCACCGCGCTGGGGCAAGCTAACACCGGGGAGCTGTTTTTT

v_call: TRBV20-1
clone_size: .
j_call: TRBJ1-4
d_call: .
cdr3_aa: CSASYLGRDEKLFF
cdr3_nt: TGCAGTGCTAGTTATCTGGGGCGTGATGAAAAACTGTTTTTT

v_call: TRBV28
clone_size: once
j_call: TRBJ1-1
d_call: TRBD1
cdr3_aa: CASSIQSPGGEAFF
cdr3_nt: TGTGCCAGCAGCATTCAGAGCCCAGGGGGTGAAGCTTTCTTT

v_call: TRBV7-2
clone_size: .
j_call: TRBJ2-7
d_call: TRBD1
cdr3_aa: CASRRTGGIDYEQYF
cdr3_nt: TGTGCCAGCAGGCGGACAGGGGGCATCGACTACGAGCAGTACTTC

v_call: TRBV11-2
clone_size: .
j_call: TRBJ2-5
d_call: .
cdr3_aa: CASSFTPTQEGTQYF
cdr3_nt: TGTGCCAGCAGCTTTACCCCCACTCAGGAGGGGACCCAGTACTTC

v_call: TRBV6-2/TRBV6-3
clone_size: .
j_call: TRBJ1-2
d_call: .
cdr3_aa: CASSSPGRAIGYTF
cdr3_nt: TGTGCCAGCAGTTCCCCTGGCAGGGCGATTGGCTACACCTTC

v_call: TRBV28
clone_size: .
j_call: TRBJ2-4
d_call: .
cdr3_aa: CASSPLLYSKNIQYF
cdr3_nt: TGTGCCAGCAGTCCCCTCCTTTACTCCAAAAACATTCAGTACTTC

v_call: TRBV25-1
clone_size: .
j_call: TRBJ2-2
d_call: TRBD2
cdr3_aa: CASSEPTSWRAGELFF
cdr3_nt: TGTGCCAGCAGTGAACCGACTAGCTGGAGGGCCGGGGAGCTGTTTTTT

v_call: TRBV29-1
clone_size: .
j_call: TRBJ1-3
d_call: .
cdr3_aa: CSVVVSSGNTIYF
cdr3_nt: TGCAGCGTTGTTGTCAGCTCTGGAAACACCATATATTTT

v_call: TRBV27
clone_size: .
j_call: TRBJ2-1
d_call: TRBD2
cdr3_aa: CASGVAGAPREQFF
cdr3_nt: TGTGCCAGCGGAGTAGCGGGGGCCCCCCGGGAGCAGTTCTTC

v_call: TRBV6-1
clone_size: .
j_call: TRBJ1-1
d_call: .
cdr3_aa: CASSERTGRDAFF
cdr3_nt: TGTGCCAGCAGTGAACGAACAGGGAGGGACGCTTTCTTT

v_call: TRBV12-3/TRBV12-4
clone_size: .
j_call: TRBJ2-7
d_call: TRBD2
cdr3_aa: CASRVGGFDEQYF
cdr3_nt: TGTGCCAGCAGGGTCGGGGGGTTCGACGAGCAGTACTTC

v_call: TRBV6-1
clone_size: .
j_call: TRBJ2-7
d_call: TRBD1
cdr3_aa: CASSETWTGLYEQYF
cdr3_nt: TGTGCCAGCAGTGAAACCTGGACAGGGCTATACGAGCAGTACTTC